This T cell receptor beta chain was retrieved from a study of blood T cell repertoires in COVID-19. On the study more broadly: Some COVID-19 samples were acute and others convalescent; all came from the United States, Italy and Spain. From T cells, B-cell-depleted T cells, or PBMCs came the material, which was cDNA or gDNA.

Trimming stripped 6 bases from V and 7 bases from J, with 10 bases between. Germline V CDR1 and CDR2: MNHEY, SVGAGI. CDR3 length equals 12 residues. The repertoire was sequenced with immunoSEQ multiplex PCR; TCRdb's copy has only in-frame clones and lacks some. The sample has about 70,000 clones, 75% to 90% seen once; the top ten hold about 18%. This clone appeared a single time. The receptor's source is a man in his 70s who had recovered from COVID-19. The J gene is TRBJ1-5, the V gene TRBV6-5; tentatively, D is TRBD1 (5 bases). The sequencing sample was made of peripheral blood. CDR3 DNA sequence: TGTGCCAGCAGCAAACAGGAGCAGCCCCAGCATTTT. This gives the protein CASSKQEQPQHF.